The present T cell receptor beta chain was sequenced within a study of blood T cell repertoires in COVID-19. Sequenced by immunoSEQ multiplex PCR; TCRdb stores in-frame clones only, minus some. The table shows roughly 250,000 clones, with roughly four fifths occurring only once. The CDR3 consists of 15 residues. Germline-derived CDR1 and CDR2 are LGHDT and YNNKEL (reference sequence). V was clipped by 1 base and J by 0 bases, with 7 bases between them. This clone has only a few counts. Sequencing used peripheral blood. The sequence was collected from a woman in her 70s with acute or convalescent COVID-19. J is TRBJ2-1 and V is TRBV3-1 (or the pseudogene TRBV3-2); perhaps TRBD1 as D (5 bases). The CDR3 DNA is TGTGCCAGCAGCCAAGCAACAGGCTCCTACAATGAGCAGTTCTTC. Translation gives CASSQATGSYNEQFF.